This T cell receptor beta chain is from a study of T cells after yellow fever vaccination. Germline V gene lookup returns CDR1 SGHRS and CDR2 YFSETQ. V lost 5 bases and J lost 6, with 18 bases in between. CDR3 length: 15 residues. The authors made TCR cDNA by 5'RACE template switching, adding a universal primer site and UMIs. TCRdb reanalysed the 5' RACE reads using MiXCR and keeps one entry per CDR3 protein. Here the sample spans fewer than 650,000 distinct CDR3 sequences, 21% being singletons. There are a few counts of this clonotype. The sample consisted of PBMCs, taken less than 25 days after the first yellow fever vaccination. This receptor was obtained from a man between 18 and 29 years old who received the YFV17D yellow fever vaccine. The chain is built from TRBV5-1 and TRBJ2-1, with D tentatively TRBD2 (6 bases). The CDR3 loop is CASRGSGLASNEQFF. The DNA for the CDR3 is TGCGCCAGCAGAGGGTCGGGACTCGCTTCCAATGAGCAGTTCTTC.